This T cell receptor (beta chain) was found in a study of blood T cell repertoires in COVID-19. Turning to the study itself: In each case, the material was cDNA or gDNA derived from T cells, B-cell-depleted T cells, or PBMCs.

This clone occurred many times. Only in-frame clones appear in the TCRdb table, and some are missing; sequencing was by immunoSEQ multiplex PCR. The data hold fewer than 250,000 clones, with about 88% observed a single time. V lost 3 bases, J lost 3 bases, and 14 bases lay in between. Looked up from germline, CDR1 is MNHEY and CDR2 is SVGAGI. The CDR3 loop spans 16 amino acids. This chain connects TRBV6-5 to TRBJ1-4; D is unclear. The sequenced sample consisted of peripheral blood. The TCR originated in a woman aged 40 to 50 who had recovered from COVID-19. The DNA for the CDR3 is TGTGCCAGCAGTTATAACGACGACACCGCTAATGAAAAACTGTTTTTT. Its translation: CASSYNDDTANEKLFF.